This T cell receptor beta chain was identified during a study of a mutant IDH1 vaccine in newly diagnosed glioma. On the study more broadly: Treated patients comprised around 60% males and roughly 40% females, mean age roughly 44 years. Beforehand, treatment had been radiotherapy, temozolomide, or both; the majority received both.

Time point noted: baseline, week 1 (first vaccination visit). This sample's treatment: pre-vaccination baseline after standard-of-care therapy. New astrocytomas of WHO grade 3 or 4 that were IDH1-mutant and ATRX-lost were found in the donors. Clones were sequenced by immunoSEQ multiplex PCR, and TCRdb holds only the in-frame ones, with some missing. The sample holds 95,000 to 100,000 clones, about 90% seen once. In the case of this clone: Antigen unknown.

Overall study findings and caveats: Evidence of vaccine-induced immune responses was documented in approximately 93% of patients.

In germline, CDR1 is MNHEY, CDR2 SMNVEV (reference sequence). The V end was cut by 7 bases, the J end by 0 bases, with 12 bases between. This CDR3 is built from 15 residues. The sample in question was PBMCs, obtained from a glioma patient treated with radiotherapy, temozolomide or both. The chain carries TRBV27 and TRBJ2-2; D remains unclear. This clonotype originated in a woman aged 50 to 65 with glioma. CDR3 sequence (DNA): TGTGCCAGCAAAGGATGGGCCCCGAACACCGGGGAGCTGTTTTTT. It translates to CASKGWAPNTGELFF.